This TCR beta chain was recorded in a study of T cells after yellow fever vaccination. TCRdb reprocessed the 5' RACE reads via MiXCR and lists one record per CDR3 protein. The sample lists some 300,000 distinct CDR3 sequences, around 8.6% occurring once. This CDR3 comprises 11 residues. As regards this clonotype: One end of the junction does not line up with germline, which may come from a read error.

The chain carries TRBV12-3 or TRBV12-4 and TRBJ1-1; D not resolved. This clonotype was sampled from a man aged 18-30 years who received the YFV17D yellow fever vaccine. The source was CD4+ T cells sorted from PBMCs, collected 5 days after the yellow fever booster vaccination. This CDR3 is CASSLGTVAFF. CDR3 DNA sequence: TGTGCCAGCAGTTTAGGGACTGTAGCTTTCTTT.